The source of this T cell receptor beta chain is a study of blood T cell repertoires in COVID-19. Assay used: immunoSEQ multiplex PCR; TCRdb lists only in-frame clones, some missing. The repertoire holds some 220,000 clones, with 75% to 90% as singletons. The sample was PBMCs or T cells enriched from blood (not recorded which). The receptor was derived from a woman aged 18 to 35 in a cohort exposed to, infected with or recovered from COVID-19 (not recorded which).

The CDR3 is CASSYSMRAEWETQYF. The CDR3 DNA is TGTGCCAGCAGTTACTCGATGCGGGCAGAGTGGGAGACCCAGTACTTC. The chain recombines TRBV6-5 with TRBJ2-5; tentative D call: TRBD2 (5 bases). CDR1 and CDR2 (germline): MNHEY, SVGAGI. This CDR3 comprises 16 residues. V lost 0 bases to trimming and J lost 5 bases, with 16 bases between them.